This TCR beta chain came from a study of blood T cell repertoires in COVID-19. Per the study methods: It was from reference gene primer amplification that nucleated cell counts were estimated. This table comes from immunoSEQ multiplex PCR, and its TCRdb copy is limited to in-frame clones, with some not included. Clone size and the V and J calls come from that table; the DNA yielded D and trimming. In the table there are some 200,000 clones, approximately 89% of which are singletons. Sequenced input: peripheral blood. The TCR comes from a man in his 70s with acute or convalescent COVID-19.

CDR3 loop: CASSLDQGALTEAFF. The DNA for the CDR3 is TGCGCCAGCAGCTTGGATCAGGGGGCCCTCACTGAAGCTTTCTTT. The chain uses TRBV5-1 and TRBJ1-1; 8 bases match TRBD1. Germline V CDR1 and CDR2: SGHRS, YFSETQ. V dropped 0 bases and J dropped 4; count of bases not matched to a gene: 5. This CDR3 contains 15 residues.